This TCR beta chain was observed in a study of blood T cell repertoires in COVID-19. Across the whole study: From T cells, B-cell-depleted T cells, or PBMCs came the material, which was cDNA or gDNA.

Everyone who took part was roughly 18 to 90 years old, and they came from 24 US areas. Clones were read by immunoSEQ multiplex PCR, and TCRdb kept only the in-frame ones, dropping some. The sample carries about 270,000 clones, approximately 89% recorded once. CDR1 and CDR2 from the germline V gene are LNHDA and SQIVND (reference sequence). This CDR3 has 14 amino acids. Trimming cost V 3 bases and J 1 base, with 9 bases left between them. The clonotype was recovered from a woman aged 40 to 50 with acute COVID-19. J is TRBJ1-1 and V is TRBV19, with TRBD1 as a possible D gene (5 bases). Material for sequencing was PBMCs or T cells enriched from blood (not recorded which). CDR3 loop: CASSMRGKNTEAFF. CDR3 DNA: TGTGCCAGTAGTATGCGGGGGAAGAACACTGAAGCTTTCTTT.